The 25 T cell receptor beta chains presented below share a single source sample, sequenced in a study of blood T cell repertoires in COVID-19 (dated by TCRdb to 2020 to 2022). Library prep was done by the immunoSEQ multiplex PCR assay. TCRdb took this table from immuneACCESS and kept in-frame rearrangements with V and J called. Such tables lack part of the clones; where checked against another copy, unresolved V genes explain under half of the gap, and the rest is unexplained. The sample data list some 300,000 clones, and 70% to 90% of these were observed just once. The ten largest clonotypes hold 6.9% of the sample. Material for sequencing was peripheral blood. These receptors originate from a woman in her 30s who had recovered from COVID-19.

The chain links TRBV11-2 to TRBJ1-6; possible D gene TRBD1, 6 bases. The CDR3 has 15 residues. V shed 1 base and J shed 7 bases, with 11 bases lying between them. Germline V gene data show CDR1 as SGHAT and CDR2 as FQNNGV. CDR3 DNA: TGTGCCAGCAGCTTAGGCACAGGGCCAAATTCACCCCTCCACTTT. Amino acids: CASSLGTGPNSPLHF. The whole variable domain, remainder taken from reference TRBV11-2 and TRBJ1-6, is EAGVAQSPRYKIIEKRQSVAFWCNPISGHATLYWYQQILGQGPKLLIQFQNNGVVDDSQLPKDRFSAERLKGVDSTLKIQPAKLEDSAVYLCASSLGTGPNSPLHFGNGTRLTVT.

This chain uses TRBV5-1 with TRBJ2-3; 8 bases match TRBD1. This CDR3 is built from 16 residues. V shed 4 bases and J 1 base; nucleotides not matched to a gene: 8. Germline V gene data show CDR1 as SGHRS and CDR2 as YFSETQ. CDR3 residues: CASSPGGGQGTDTQYF. Written as DNA, the CDR3 is TGCGCCAGCAGCCCTGGTGGGGGACAGGGCACAGATACGCAGTATTTT.

V usage is TRBV9 and J usage is TRBJ2-3; 16 nucleotides agree with TRBD2. Germline assignment: CDR1 SGDLS and CDR2 YYNGEE. The CDR3 consists of 18 residues. Unmatched junction bases numbered 8, after V lost 4 bases and J lost 3 bases. The CDR3 spells CASSPGTSGGVSTDTQYF. The CDR3, as DNA: TGTGCCAGCAGCCCTGGGACTAGCGGGGGGGTGAGTACAGATACGCAGTATTTT.

The chain employs TRBV18 and TRBJ2-7, with a weak D call TRBD1 (6 bases). Germline CDR1 KGHSH, CDR2 LQKENI. The V end lost 8 bases, the J end lost 4 bases, and 15 bases lay between the germline ends. The CDR3 extends over 13 amino acids. CDR3 bases: TGTGCCAGCGCTCAGGGGTTTGGTTACGAGCAGTACTTC. It codes for CASAQGFGYEQYF.

The J gene is TRBJ1-5, the V gene TRBV7-2, with 8 bases fitting TRBD1. Trimming took 5 bases from V and 4 from J; bases not matched to a gene: 7. Germline assignment: CDR1 SGHTA and CDR2 FQGNSA. This CDR3 contains 15 residues. The CDR3 DNA sequence: TGTGCCAGCAGCCTAATGACAGGGGCAAATCAGCCCCAGCATTTT. Translating it yields CASSLMTGANQPQHF.

V usage is TRBV4-3 and J usage is TRBJ1-2, with D unclear. The CDR3 sequence is 18 residues long. CDR1 and CDR2 (germline): LGHNA, YSLEER. The V end lost 3 bases, the J end lost 4 bases, and 24 bases lay between the germline ends. The DNA of the CDR3 is TGCGCCAGCAGCCAGGCCCCGACTGTCGATCCGGTGGGCTATGGCTACACCTTC. Its protein is CASSQAPTVDPVGYGYTF.

This chain connects TRBV7-9 to TRBJ2-7; TRBD2 matches at 16 bases. The junction had 5 bases not matched to a gene; V was cut back by 4 bases and J by 2 bases. Germline-derived CDR1 and CDR2 are SEHNR and FQNEAQ (reference sequence). There are 17 residues in the CDR3. The CDR3 coding sequence is TGTGCCAGCAGCTCGGGACTAGCGGGGGGGCAAACCTACGAGCAGTACTTC. Its protein is CASSSGLAGGQTYEQYF.

The chain has TRBV7-2 and TRBJ2-2; 9 bases map to TRBD1. The CDR3 contains 15 residues. CDR1 is SGHTA and CDR2 is FQGNSA in the germline V gene. The V segment lost 6 bases and the J segment 5 bases; nucleotides outside the gene matches: 7. CDR3 residues: CASRQGASRTGELFF. CDR3 coding DNA: TGTGCCAGCAGACAGGGGGCAAGTCGGACCGGGGAGCTGTTTTTT.

This clone has a single count. The DNA of the CDR3 is TGTGCCTGGAGTGTAGGGACAGGGATCTCTGGAAACACCATATATTTT. This encodes CAWSVGTGISGNTIYF. The V gene is TRBV30, the J gene TRBJ1-3; 9 bases agree with TRBD1. V lost 0 bases and J lost 0; bases outside the gene matches: 3. CDR1 is GTSNPN, CDR2 SVGIG, per germline (reference sequence). This CDR3 is built from 16 residues.

V and J are TRBV2 and TRBJ1-5; D perhaps matches TRBD1 (5 bases). The V gene lost 7 bases and the J gene lost 7 bases, with 17 bases spanning the gap. The CDR3 extends over 14 amino acids. Germline V CDR1 and CDR2: SNHLY, FYNNEI. CDR3 in amino acids: CASNGPPGGQPQHF. Here the CDR3 DNA reads TGTGCCAGCAACGGACCCCCTGGGGGGCAGCCCCAGCATTTT.

This clone was counted a single time. The genes are TRBV30 and TRBJ1-1, with D uncertain. Looked up from germline, CDR1 is GTSNPN and CDR2 is SVGIG (reference sequence). Trimming stripped 0 bases from V and 5 bases from J, with 7 bases between. The CDR3 covers 12 residues. The CDR3 DNA follows: TGTGCCTGGAGTGTTTCGAGAACTGAAGCTTTCTTT. Amino acids: CAWSVSRTEAFF.

The V call is TRBV28, the J call TRBJ2-5, with D perhaps TRBD1 (5 bases). This CDR3 is 14 amino acids long. The V gene lost 5 bases and the J gene lost 4 bases, with 14 bases spanning the gap. Germline CDR1 is MDHEN and CDR2 is SYDVKM. CDR3 nucleotides: TGTGCCAGCAGTCCTCCTGGGGCTGGAGAGACCCAGTACTTC. This translates into CASSPPGAGETQYF.

V usage is TRBV5-4 and J usage is TRBJ2-3; TRBD2 matches at 7 bases. With V trimmed by 4 bases and J by 0 bases, 5 bases remained unmatched. The germline CDR1 and CDR2 sequences are SGHNT and YYREEE (reference sequence). This CDR3 contains 15 residues. CDR3 residues: CASSGGRGSTDTQYF. CDR3 bases: TGTGCCAGCAGCGGCGGGCGGGGGAGCACAGATACGCAGTATTTT.

The rearrangement joins TRBV20-1 to TRBJ1-2; no reliable D call. Trimming removed 3 bases at V and 3 bases at J, with 8 bases between. Per the germline V gene, CDR1 is DFQATT and CDR2 is SNEGSKA (reference sequence). The CDR3 consists of 12 residues. CDR3 sequence reads: CSASYSYYGYTF. As DNA, the CDR3 is TGCAGTGCTAGTTACAGCTACTATGGCTACACCTTC.

The gene calls are TRBV7-2 and TRBJ1-4, with TRBD1 matching over 8 bases. The CDR3 covers 14 residues. Germline-derived CDR1 and CDR2 are SGHTA and FQGNSA. Trimming cost V 1 base and J 8 bases; bases outside gene matches: 3. The CDR3 region has the DNA TGTGCCAGCAGCTTAGGGACAGGGAGGGAAAAACTGTTTTTT. It specifies CASSLGTGREKLFF. Using reference TRBV7-2 and TRBJ1-4 for the parts outside the CDR3, the full variable domain is GAGVSQSPSNKVTEKGKDVELRCDPISGHTALYWYRQSLGQGLEFLIYFQGNSAPDKSGLPSDRFSAERTGGSVSTLTIQRTQQEDSAVYLCASSLGTGREKLFFGSGTQLSVL.

This clone occurred a few times. The chain links TRBV3-1 (or the pseudogene TRBV3-2) to TRBJ1-6, with D tentatively TRBD1 (6 bases). Deletions cut 4 bases from V and 5 bases from J, with 12 bases between. The length of the CDR3 is 15 residues. CDR1 is LGHDT, CDR2 YNNKEL, per germline (reference sequence). DNA of the CDR3: TGTGCCAGCAGCCCCGGGACACTTCATAATTCACCCCTCCACTTT. Its translation is CASSPGTLHNSPLHF.

J is TRBJ2-7 and V is TRBV5-4; 7 nucleotides line up with TRBD1. V shed 5 bases, J shed 2 bases, and the junction held 10 bases outside the gene matches. CDR1 SGHNT and CDR2 YYREEE come from the germline V gene (reference sequence). This CDR3 has 15 amino acids. Here the CDR3 DNA reads TGTGCCAGCAGATCCGCCCCGACAGGGCCCTACGAGCAGTACTTC. Protein sequence: CASRSAPTGPYEQYF.

A single count supports this clone. The V call is TRBV20-1, the J call TRBJ1-4, with unresolved D. The CDR3 spans 11 residues. V was shortened by 7 bases and J by 5 bases, with 8 bases between the two germline ends. Germline CDR1 reads DFQATT; CDR2 reads SNEGSKA (reference sequence). CDR3 coding DNA: TGCAGTGTCAGGCTGAATGAAAAACTGTTTTTT. This translates into CSVRLNEKLFF.

The V gene is TRBV4-1, the J gene TRBJ2-1, with TRBD2 matching over 9 bases. This CDR3 is 15 amino acids long. V gave up 3 bases and J gave up 4 bases; unmatched junction bases: 4. From germline, CDR1 is MGHRA and CDR2 YSYEKL. CDR3 sequence: CASSQGSGGYNEQFF. The CDR3 coding sequence is TGCGCCAGCAGCCAGGGGAGCGGGGGGTACAATGAGCAGTTCTTC.

The chain recombines TRBV5-6 with TRBJ2-7; the match to TRBD1 covers 12 bases. The V segment lost 4 bases and the J segment 4 bases; nucleotides outside the gene matches: 6. The CDR3 has 15 residues. Germline lookup yields CDR1 SGHDT and CDR2 YYEEEE. This chain's CDR3 is CASSIGTGGLYEQYF. The CDR3 region has the DNA TGTGCCAGCAGCATCGGGACAGGGGGCTTGTACGAGCAGTACTTC.

This chain links TRBV13 with TRBJ2-7; possible D gene TRBD1, 5 bases. CDR1 and CDR2 from the germline V gene are PRHDT and FYEKMQ (reference sequence). V was trimmed by 1 base and J by 2 bases, leaving 9 bases between them. This CDR3 contains 14 residues. CDR3 sequence (DNA): TGTGCCAGCAGCTTAGCAGGGATTACCTACGAGCAGTACTTC. It translates to CASSLAGITYEQYF.

The chain joins TRBV11-2 to TRBJ1-2; 11 nucleotides line up with TRBD1. V shed 4 bases, J shed 2 bases, and the junction held 15 bases outside the gene matches. The CDR3 totals 19 residues. Germline V CDR1 and CDR2: SGHAT, FQNNGV. The CDR3 coding sequence is TGTGCCAGCAGCTCGATATCCGGGACAGGGGGGGCTCGAAACTATGGCTACACCTTC. Translating gives CASSSISGTGGARNYGYTF.

The CDR3 DNA reads TGCGCCAGCAGCCCGATGGGCGATTCACCCCTCCACTTT. It encodes CASSPMGDSPLHF. This chain connects TRBV5-1 to TRBJ1-6; no reliable D call. CDR3 length: 13 amino acids. V was clipped by 4 bases and J by 8 bases, with 10 bases between them. Germline lookup yields CDR1 SGHRS and CDR2 YFSETQ.

The rearrangement uses TRBV29-1 and TRBJ1-3, with a weak D call TRBD1 (6 bases). The CDR3 length is 14 residues. V dropped 6 bases and J dropped 0 bases, with 12 bases sitting between them. Per the germline V gene, CDR1 is SQVTM and CDR2 is ANQGSEA. The DNA of the CDR3 is TGCAGCGTACTCGACAGGAGCTCTGGAAACACCATATATTTT. Protein: CSVLDRSSGNTIYF.

The genes are TRBV18 and TRBJ2-2, with a tentative D call TRBD1 (6 bases). Trimming left V 3 bases short and J 0 bases short, with 8 bases between. The CDR3 has 15 residues. The germline gives CDR1 KGHSH, CDR2 LQKENI. The DNA of the CDR3 is TGTGCCAGCTCACCCGGGACACCGAACACCGGGGAGCTGTTTTTT. Protein sequence: CASSPGTPNTGELFF.